A selection of T cell receptor beta chains follows, all from one sample in a study of blood T cell repertoires in COVID-19. Sequencing was performed with immunoSEQ multiplex PCR; in TCRdb, only in-frame clones are kept and a portion is missing. The sample lists about 64,000 clones; about 81% were seen once. The specimen sequenced was peripheral blood. The receptors here all came from a man aged 80 or over with acute or convalescent COVID-19. Each CDR3 is given with its conserved first and last residue. The order of the fields is D gene, clone size, V gene, J gene, CDR3 length, CDR3 protein, CDR3 DNA. A D gene is named only where the DNA matches it firmly. Some rows have no size entry. The others give once, few or many, or a class for an expanded clone.

D gene: TRBD1
clone size: once
V gene: TRBV2
J gene: TRBJ1-6
CDR3 length: 15
CDR3 protein: CASRVGQGRDSPLHF
CDR3 DNA: TGTGCCAGCAGAGTAGGACAGGGAAGAGATTCACCCCTCCACTTT

D gene: TRBD1
clone size: NA
V gene: TRBV9
J gene: TRBJ1-2
CDR3 length: 15
CDR3 protein: CASSGPDRVNYGYTF
CDR3 DNA: TGTGCCAGCAGCGGACCAGACAGGGTGAACTATGGCTACACCTTC

D gene: TRBD1
clone size: NA
V gene: TRBV7-7
J gene: TRBJ1-2
CDR3 length: 15
CDR3 protein: CASSLNRGLSYGYTF
CDR3 DNA: TGTGCTAGCAGCTTAAATAGGGGGCTGAGCTATGGCTACACCTTC

D gene: TRBD2
clone size: NA
V gene: TRBV7-2
J gene: TRBJ2-5
CDR3 length: 17
CDR3 protein: CASSLGLAGGDGETQYF
CDR3 DNA: TGTGCCAGCAGCTTAGGGCTAGCGGGGGGCGATGGAGAGACCCAGTACTTC

D gene: NA
clone size: few
V gene: TRBV27
J gene: TRBJ1-2
CDR3 length: 14
CDR3 protein: CASSLYGGYYGYTF
CDR3 DNA: TGTGCCAGCAGTTTATACGGGGGGTACTATGGCTACACCTTC

D gene: NA
clone size: NA
V gene: TRBV19
J gene: TRBJ2-3
CDR3 length: 14
CDR3 protein: CASQTDPGTDTQYF
CDR3 DNA: TGTGCCAGTCAAACAGATCCGGGCACAGATACGCAGTATTTT

D gene: NA
clone size: few
V gene: TRBV30
J gene: TRBJ2-6
CDR3 length: 14
CDR3 protein: CAWIKAGGANVLTF
CDR3 DNA: TGTGCCTGGATAAAAGCGGGTGGGGCCAACGTCCTGACTTTC

D gene: NA
clone size: NA
V gene: TRBV2
J gene: TRBJ1-1
CDR3 length: 15
CDR3 protein: CASSEMRQLNTEAFF
CDR3 DNA: TGTGCCAGCAGTGAAATGCGGCAGTTGAACACTGAAGCTTTCTTT

D gene: TRBD1
clone size: few
V gene: TRBV10-3
J gene: TRBJ1-6
CDR3 length: 15
CDR3 protein: CAISSTGVGGSPLHF
CDR3 DNA: TGTGCTATCAGCTCGACAGGGGTCGGTGGGTCACCCCTCCACTTT

D gene: TRBD1
clone size: NA
V gene: TRBV11-2
J gene: TRBJ2-7
CDR3 length: 14
CDR3 protein: CASSSRTGGIEQYF
CDR3 DNA: TGTGCCAGCAGCTCCAGGACAGGGGGTATCGAGCAGTACTTC

D gene: NA
clone size: NA
V gene: TRBV6-5
J gene: TRBJ1-4
CDR3 length: 13
CDR3 protein: CASSRGWYEKLFF
CDR3 DNA: TGTGCCAGCAGTCGGGGATGGTATGAAAAACTGTTTTTT

D gene: TRBD2
clone size: NA
V gene: TRBV27
J gene: TRBJ2-1
CDR3 length: 18
CDR3 protein: CASSFPTSGGQSYNEQFF
CDR3 DNA: TGTGCCAGCAGTTTCCCGACTAGCGGGGGGCAGTCCTACAATGAGCAGTTCTTC

D gene: NA
clone size: NA
V gene: TRBV11-3
J gene: TRBJ1-2
CDR3 length: 12
CDR3 protein: CASSLEAYGYTF
CDR3 DNA: TGTGCCAGCAGCTTAGAAGCCTATGGCTACACCTTC

D gene: NA
clone size: few
V gene: TRBV7-9
J gene: TRBJ1-4
CDR3 length: 18
CDR3 protein: CASSSRRTETTTNEKLFF
CDR3 DNA: TGTGCCAGCAGCTCCAGGAGGACAGAGACTACAACTAATGAAAAACTGTTTTTT

D gene: NA
clone size: NA
V gene: TRBV10-2
J gene: TRBJ2-5
CDR3 length: 17
CDR3 protein: CASSEFPSGRYQETQYF
CDR3 DNA: TGCGCCAGCAGTGAGTTCCCCAGCGGACGATACCAAGAGACCCAGTACTTC

D gene: NA
clone size: NA
V gene: TRBV15
J gene: TRBJ2-3
CDR3 length: 15
CDR3 protein: CATSRDRGSADTQYF
CDR3 DNA: TGTGCCACCAGCAGAGATCGAGGGTCAGCAGATACGCAGTATTTT

D gene: NA
clone size: once
V gene: TRBV3-1/TRBV3-2
J gene: TRBJ1-1
CDR3 length: 16
CDR3 protein: CASSQDARGGDTEAFF
CDR3 DNA: TGTGCCAGCAGCCAAGATGCAAGGGGAGGGGACACTGAAGCTTTCTTT

D gene: TRBD1
clone size: NA
V gene: TRBV6-2/TRBV6-3
J gene: TRBJ1-1
CDR3 length: 15
CDR3 protein: CASSFRGLRVTEAFF
CDR3 DNA: TGTGCCAGCAGTTTCAGGGGGCTTCGGGTGACTGAAGCTTTCTTT

D gene: NA
clone size: NA
V gene: TRBV6-5
J gene: TRBJ1-6
CDR3 length: 13
CDR3 protein: CASSNRNNSPLHF
CDR3 DNA: TGTGCCAGCAGTAACAGAAATAATTCACCCCTCCACTTT

D gene: NA
clone size: NA
V gene: TRBV10-3
J gene: TRBJ2-4
CDR3 length: 14
CDR3 protein: CAISESGPPSIQYF
CDR3 DNA: TGTGCCATCAGTGAATCAGGCCCCCCGAGCATTCAGTACTTC

D gene: NA
clone size: NA
V gene: TRBV6-6
J gene: TRBJ1-1
CDR3 length: 16
CDR3 protein: CASSYSRGISNTEAFF
CDR3 DNA: TGTGCCAGCAGTTACTCTCGCGGGATATCGAACACTGAAGCTTTCTTT

D gene: NA
clone size: NA
V gene: TRBV5-5
J gene: TRBJ2-7
CDR3 length: 15
CDR3 protein: CASSLFGQPVYEQYF
CDR3 DNA: TGTGCCAGCAGCCTGTTCGGACAGCCAGTCTACGAGCAGTACTTC

D gene: NA
clone size: NA
V gene: TRBV4-2
J gene: TRBJ2-5
CDR3 length: 15
CDR3 protein: CASSQDRGAQETQYF
CDR3 DNA: TGTGCCAGCAGCCAAGACAGGGGGGCCCAAGAGACCCAGTACTTC

D gene: NA
clone size: NA
V gene: TRBV7-9
J gene: TRBJ1-4
CDR3 length: 15
CDR3 protein: CASSETGLTNEKLFF
CDR3 DNA: TGTGCCAGCAGTGAAACAGGTCTAACTAATGAAAAACTGTTTTTT

D gene: NA
clone size: few
V gene: TRBV4-1
J gene: TRBJ2-2
CDR3 length: 15
CDR3 protein: CASSRRRREAGELFF
CDR3 DNA: TGCGCCAGCAGCCGGAGACGCAGGGAAGCCGGGGAGCTGTTTTTT

D gene: TRBD2
clone size: once
V gene: TRBV4-2
J gene: TRBJ2-2
CDR3 length: 17
CDR3 protein: CASSQTTSGVTTGELFF
CDR3 DNA: TGTGCCAGCAGCCAAACGACTAGCGGGGTAACCACCGGGGAGCTGTTTTTT

D gene: NA
clone size: NA
V gene: TRBV2
J gene: TRBJ1-5
CDR3 length: 15
CDR3 protein: CASRPEKGVSQPQHF
CDR3 DNA: TGTGCCAGCAGGCCCGAAAAGGGGGTTTCTCAGCCCCAGCATTTT

D gene: TRBD2
clone size: NA
V gene: TRBV5-1
J gene: TRBJ2-1
CDR3 length: 14
CDR3 protein: CASSRAGLAPREFF
CDR3 DNA: TGCGCCAGCAGCCGCGCGGGACTAGCGCCCCGTGAGTTCTTC

D gene: NA
clone size: NA
V gene: TRBV19
J gene: TRBJ1-5
CDR3 length: 15
CDR3 protein: CASSRGAYSNQPQHF
CDR3 DNA: TGTGCCAGTTCCCGGGGTGCGTATAGCAATCAGCCCCAGCATTTT

D gene: TRBD1
clone size: NA
V gene: TRBV30
J gene: TRBJ1-5
CDR3 length: 14
CDR3 protein: CAWSGDSWSQPQHF
CDR3 DNA: TGTGCCTGGTCAGGGGACAGCTGGTCTCAGCCCCAGCATTTT

D gene: NA
clone size: few
V gene: TRBV29-1
J gene: TRBJ1-1
CDR3 length: 12
CDR3 protein: CSVRGLNTEAFF
CDR3 DNA: TGCAGCGTTAGGGGTTTGAACACTGAAGCTTTCTTT

D gene: NA
clone size: NA
V gene: TRBV23-1
J gene: TRBJ1-2
CDR3 length: 15
CDR3 protein: CASSHTGSHGYGYTF
CDR3 DNA: TGCGCCAGCAGTCATACAGGGTCTCATGGCTATGGCTACACCTTC

D gene: NA
clone size: NA
V gene: TRBV7-8
J gene: TRBJ1-5
CDR3 length: 13
CDR3 protein: CASSLAQGQPQHF
CDR3 DNA: TGTGCCAGCAGCTTAGCTCAGGGGCAGCCCCAGCATTTT

D gene: TRBD1
clone size: NA
V gene: TRBV5-1
J gene: TRBJ2-1
CDR3 length: 15
CDR3 protein: CASSDPGGSYNEQFF
CDR3 DNA: TGCGCCAGCAGCGACCCAGGGGGCTCCTACAATGAGCAGTTCTTC

D gene: NA
clone size: once
V gene: TRBV3-1/TRBV3-2
J gene: TRBJ2-2
CDR3 length: 17
CDR3 protein: CASSQGGTGWTNGELFF
CDR3 DNA: TGTGCCAGCAGCCAAGGGGGGACCGGTTGGACTAACGGGGAGCTGTTTTTT

D gene: TRBD1
clone size: NA
V gene: TRBV5-5
J gene: TRBJ1-2
CDR3 length: 13
CDR3 protein: CASSSAQGFGYTF
CDR3 DNA: TGTGCCAGCAGCTCAGCACAGGGGTTTGGCTACACCTTC

D gene: NA
clone size: many
V gene: TRBV2
J gene: TRBJ1-4
CDR3 length: 15
CDR3 protein: CASTLQGVSNEKLFF
CDR3 DNA: TGTGCCAGCACCCTACAGGGCGTTTCGAATGAAAAACTGTTTTTT

D gene: NA
clone size: NA
V gene: TRBV4-1
J gene: TRBJ2-5
CDR3 length: 17
CDR3 protein: CASSQAEFGALGGTQYF
CDR3 DNA: TGCGCCAGCAGCCAAGCGGAGTTCGGGGCCCTCGGGGGGACCCAGTACTTC

D gene: TRBD1
clone size: once
V gene: TRBV11-3
J gene: TRBJ2-7
CDR3 length: 14
CDR3 protein: CASSTRDRAREQYF
CDR3 DNA: TGTGCCAGCAGCACCCGGGACAGGGCTCGCGAGCAGTACTTC

D gene: TRBD1
clone size: NA
V gene: TRBV5-1
J gene: TRBJ2-1
CDR3 length: 16
CDR3 protein: CASSFRRQGENNEQFF
CDR3 DNA: TGCGCCAGCAGCTTTCGGAGGCAGGGGGAAAACAATGAGCAGTTCTTC

D gene: NA
clone size: NA
V gene: TRBV18
J gene: TRBJ2-2
CDR3 length: 15
CDR3 protein: CASSLQGRNTGELFF
CDR3 DNA: TGTGCCAGCTCCCTTCAGGGTCGGAACACCGGGGAGCTGTTTTTT

D gene: TRBD1
clone size: NA
V gene: TRBV5-8
J gene: TRBJ1-5
CDR3 length: 15
CDR3 protein: CASGQGGDSNQPQHF
CDR3 DNA: TGTGCCAGCGGACAGGGGGGGGATAGCAATCAGCCCCAGCATTTT

D gene: NA
clone size: NA
V gene: TRBV6-1
J gene: TRBJ2-7
CDR3 length: 12
CDR3 protein: CASSEMYYEQYF
CDR3 DNA: TGTGCCAGCAGTGAAATGTACTACGAGCAGTACTTC

D gene: NA
clone size: NA
V gene: TRBV4-2
J gene: TRBJ2-3
CDR3 length: 15
CDR3 protein: CASSLEGGSGDTQYF
CDR3 DNA: TGTGCCAGCAGCCTAGAAGGCGGGTCGGGGGATACGCAGTATTTT

D gene: NA
clone size: NA
V gene: TRBV10-3
J gene: TRBJ2-2
CDR3 length: 15
CDR3 protein: CAISEDQGGTGELFF
CDR3 DNA: TGTGCCATCAGTGAGGATCAGGGAGGAACCGGGGAGCTGTTTTTT

D gene: TRBD1
clone size: few
V gene: TRBV10-3
J gene: TRBJ2-2
CDR3 length: 14
CDR3 protein: CAISGTGDTGELFF
CDR3 DNA: TGTGCCATCAGTGGGACAGGGGACACCGGGGAGCTGTTTTTT

D gene: NA
clone size: NA
V gene: TRBV29-1
J gene: TRBJ1-2
CDR3 length: 14
CDR3 protein: CSVEVPEEGDGYTF
CDR3 DNA: TGCAGCGTTGAAGTGCCCGAGGAAGGTGATGGCTACACCTTC

D gene: TRBD1
clone size: NA
V gene: TRBV10-3
J gene: TRBJ1-6
CDR3 length: 15
CDR3 protein: CAISVSTGADSPLHF
CDR3 DNA: TGTGCCATCAGTGTATCGACAGGGGCGGATTCACCCCTCCACTTT

D gene: TRBD1
clone size: few
V gene: TRBV9
J gene: TRBJ2-6
CDR3 length: 18
CDR3 protein: CASSAGQGFLSGANVLTF
CDR3 DNA: TGTGCCAGCAGCGCGGGACAGGGTTTTCTCTCTGGGGCCAACGTCCTGACTTTC

D gene: NA
clone size: NA
V gene: TRBV19
J gene: TRBJ2-3
CDR3 length: 13
CDR3 protein: CASRYRDTDTQYF
CDR3 DNA: TGTGCCAGTAGGTACAGAGACACAGATACGCAGTATTTT